This section outlines one T cell receptor beta chain sequence together with its context. Assay used: immunoSEQ multiplex PCR; TCRdb lists only in-frame clones, some missing. The table has about 87,000 clones, more than 70% seen once. This specimen comes from a study of blood T cell repertoires in COVID-19. V lost 6 bases, J lost 4 bases, and 5 bases stayed unmatched. The germline gives CDR1 LGHNA, CDR2 YNFKEQ. The CDR3 sequence is 14 residues long. The rearrangement links TRBV4-2 to TRBJ2-3, with 9 bases that match TRBD2. The TCR originated in a woman aged 55-75 years with acute or convalescent COVID-19. Material for sequencing was peripheral blood. The CDR3 here is CASRGGGAPDTQYF. The CDR3, as DNA: TGTGCCAGCAGGGGCGGGGGGGCCCCAGATACGCAGTATTTT.